Listed below are T cell receptor beta chains from one sample, sequenced in a study of cytotoxic CD8 clonotypes in ibrutinib-treated CLL. This table comes from immunoSEQ multiplex PCR, and its TCRdb copy is limited to in-frame clones, with some not included. The sample lists around 250,000 clones, about three quarters occurring once. The sequencing here drew on PBMCs, taken after 24 months of ibrutinib treatment. All receptors come from a human donor with chronic lymphocytic leukemia. CDR3s leave out the opening cysteine and the closing phenylalanine or tryptophan. A D gene is named only where the DNA matches it firmly. Clone sizes are given selectively: once, few, many, or a class where the clone is expanded.

d_gene: NA; abundance: once; v_gene: TRBV19; j_gene: TRBJ1-1; CDR3aa: ASTLGNTEAF
d_gene: NA; abundance: NA; v_gene: TRBV29-1; j_gene: TRBJ1-2; CDR3aa: SVPLSTLEYGYT
d_gene: TRBD1; abundance: NA; v_gene: TRBV5-1; j_gene: TRBJ2-1; CDR3aa: ASSGDSYNEQF
d_gene: NA; abundance: NA; v_gene: TRBV9; j_gene: TRBJ2-3; CDR3aa: ASSVGVFERSNTDTQY
d_gene: NA; abundance: NA; v_gene: TRBV28; j_gene: TRBJ2-6; CDR3aa: ASSSIQLGANVLT
d_gene: NA; abundance: NA; v_gene: TRBV29-1; j_gene: TRBJ1-2; CDR3aa: SVPLNPGYT
d_gene: NA; abundance: once; v_gene: TRBV4-3; j_gene: TRBJ1-4; CDR3aa: ASSQDRPDEKLF
d_gene: NA; abundance: NA; v_gene: TRBV4-3; j_gene: TRBJ2-5; CDR3aa: ASSQELGLGRLTKETQY
d_gene: NA; abundance: once; v_gene: TRBV28; j_gene: TRBJ2-1; CDR3aa: ASQFGGGGEF
d_gene: NA; abundance: NA; v_gene: TRBV27; j_gene: TRBJ2-4; CDR3aa: ASSYAGGGSGAKNIQY
d_gene: NA; abundance: NA; v_gene: TRBV11-2; j_gene: TRBJ1-5; CDR3aa: ASSPDGAGSWAQH
d_gene: NA; abundance: NA; v_gene: TRBV6-5; j_gene: TRBJ2-3; CDR3aa: ASSYLGSYTDTQY
d_gene: NA; abundance: NA; v_gene: TRBV6-5; j_gene: TRBJ2-2; CDR3aa: ASGGSTGELF
d_gene: NA; abundance: NA; v_gene: TRBV25-1; j_gene: TRBJ1-2; CDR3aa: ASSASDSGGGYT
d_gene: TRBD1; abundance: NA; v_gene: TRBV18; j_gene: TRBJ2-2; CDR3aa: ASSATFQGALGTGELF
d_gene: TRBD2; abundance: NA; v_gene: TRBV10-3; j_gene: TRBJ2-6; CDR3aa: ATRTSGGPGANVLT
d_gene: TRBD2; abundance: NA; v_gene: TRBV15; j_gene: TRBJ2-1; CDR3aa: ATSRDRRLAGDGYNEQF
d_gene: NA; abundance: NA; v_gene: TRBV6-4; j_gene: TRBJ2-2; CDR3aa: ASAARNTGELF